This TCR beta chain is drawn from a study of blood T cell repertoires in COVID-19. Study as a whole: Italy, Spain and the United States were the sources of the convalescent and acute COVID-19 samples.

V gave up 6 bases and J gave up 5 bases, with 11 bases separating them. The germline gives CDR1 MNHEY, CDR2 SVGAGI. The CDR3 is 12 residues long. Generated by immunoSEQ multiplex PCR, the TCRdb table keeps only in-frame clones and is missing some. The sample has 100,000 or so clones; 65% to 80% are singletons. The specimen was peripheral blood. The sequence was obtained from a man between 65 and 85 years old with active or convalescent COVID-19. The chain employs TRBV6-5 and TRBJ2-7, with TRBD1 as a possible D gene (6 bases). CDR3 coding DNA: TGTGCCAGCAGCTTTTACAGGGACGAGCAGTACTTC. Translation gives CASSFYRDEQYF.